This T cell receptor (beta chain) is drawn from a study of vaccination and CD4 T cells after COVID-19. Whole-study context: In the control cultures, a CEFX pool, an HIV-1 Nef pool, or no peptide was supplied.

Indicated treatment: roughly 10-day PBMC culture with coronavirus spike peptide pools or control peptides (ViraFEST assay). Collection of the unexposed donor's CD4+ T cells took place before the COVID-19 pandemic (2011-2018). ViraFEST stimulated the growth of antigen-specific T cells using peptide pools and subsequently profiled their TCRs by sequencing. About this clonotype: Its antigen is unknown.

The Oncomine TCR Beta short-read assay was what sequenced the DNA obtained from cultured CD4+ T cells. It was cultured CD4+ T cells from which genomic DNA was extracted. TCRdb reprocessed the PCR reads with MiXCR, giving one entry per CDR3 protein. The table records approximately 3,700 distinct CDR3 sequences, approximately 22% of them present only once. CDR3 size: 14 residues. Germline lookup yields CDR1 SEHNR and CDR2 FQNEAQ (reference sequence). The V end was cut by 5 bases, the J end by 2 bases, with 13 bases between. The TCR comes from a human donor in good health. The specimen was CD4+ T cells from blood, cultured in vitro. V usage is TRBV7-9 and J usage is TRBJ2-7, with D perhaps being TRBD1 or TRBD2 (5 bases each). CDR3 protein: CASSLSVGPYEQYF. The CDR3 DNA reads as TGTGCCAGCAGCCTAAGTGTGGGACCCTACGAGCAGTACTTC. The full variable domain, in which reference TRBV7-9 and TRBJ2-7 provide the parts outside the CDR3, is DTGVSQNPRHKITKRGQNVTFRCDPISEHNRLYWYRQTLGQGPEFLTYFQNEAQLEKSRLLSDRFSAERPKGSFSTLEIQRTEQGDSAMYLCASSLSVGPYEQYFGPGTRLTVT.